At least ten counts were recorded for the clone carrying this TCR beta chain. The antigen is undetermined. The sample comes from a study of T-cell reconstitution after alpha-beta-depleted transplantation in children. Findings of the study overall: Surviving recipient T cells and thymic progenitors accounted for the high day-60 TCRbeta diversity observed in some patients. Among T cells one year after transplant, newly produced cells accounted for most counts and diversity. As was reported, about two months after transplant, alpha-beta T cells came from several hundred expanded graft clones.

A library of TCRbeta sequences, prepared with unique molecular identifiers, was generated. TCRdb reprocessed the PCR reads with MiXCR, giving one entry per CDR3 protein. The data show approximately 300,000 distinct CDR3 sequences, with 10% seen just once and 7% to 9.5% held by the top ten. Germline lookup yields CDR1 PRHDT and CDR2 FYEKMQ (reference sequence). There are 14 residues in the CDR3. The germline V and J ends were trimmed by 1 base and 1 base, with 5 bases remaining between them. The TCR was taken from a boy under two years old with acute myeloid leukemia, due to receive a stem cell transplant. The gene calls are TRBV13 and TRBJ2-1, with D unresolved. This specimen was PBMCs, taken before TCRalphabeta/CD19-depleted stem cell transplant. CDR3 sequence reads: CASSLVQSYNEQFF. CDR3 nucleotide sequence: TGTGCCAGCAGCTTAGTACAGTCCTACAATGAGCAGTTCTTC.